This is a list of T cell receptor beta chains from one sample in a study of OX40 agonist ivuxolimab in advanced cancers. Some clones are missing from TCRdb's copy, which holds only in-frame ones; the method was immunoSEQ multiplex PCR. Counted here are about 48,000 clones, 80% to 90% occurring once; the ten biggest clones make up about 11%. This specimen consisted of CD4+ or CD8+ T cells sorted from blood, obtained in a trial of the OX40 agonist ivuxolimab. The receptors here all came from an adult with an advanced solid tumor such as melanoma, head and neck, liver or kidney cancer. CDR3s include the opening cysteine and the closing phenylalanine or tryptophan. D genes are given only for firm matches. The size of a clone is reported for some rows only, either as once, few or many, or as a class for expanded clones.

TRBV18	TRBJ1-2	-	-	CASSPWAGEDIRYYGYTF	TGTGCCAGCTCACCATGGGCAGGGGAGGATATCAGGTACTATGGCTACACCTTC
TRBV5-1	TRBJ2-2	-	-	CASSLSQGGTGELFF	TGCGCCAGCAGCTTGAGTCAGGGTGGCACCGGGGAGCTGTTTTTT
TRBV18	TRBJ1-2	-	-	CASSGRGGYTF	TGTGCCAGCTCGGGAAGGGGTGGCTACACCTTC
TRBV30	TRBJ2-1	TRBD2	-	CAWPGLAGGWFF	TGTGCCTGGCCGGGACTAGCGGGGGGGTGGTTCTTC
TRBV6-1	TRBJ2-7	-	-	CASIPTGTFYEQYF	TGTGCCAGCATACCAACCGGGACTTTCTACGAGCAGTACTTC
TRBV2	TRBJ2-5	TRBD1	-	CASSDGQGAKETQYF	TGTGCCAGCAGTGATGGGCAGGGGGCGAAAGAGACCCAGTACTTC
TRBV5-8	TRBJ1-1	TRBD1	-	CASSPIGGARKKVNTEAFF	TGTGCCAGCAGCCCTATAGGGGGCGCGCGGAAAAAGGTGAACACTGAAGCTTTCTTT
TRBV5-4	TRBJ1-2	-	-	CASSEDVRASYYGYTF	TGTGCCAGCAGCGAGGACGTAAGAGCCTCTTACTATGGCTACACCTTC
TRBV4-1	TRBJ2-3	-	-	CASSPRVKAGTDTQYF	TGCGCCAGCAGCCCCCGCGTGAAGGCGGGCACAGATACGCAGTATTTT
TRBV18	TRBJ2-1	-	-	CASSPPGFAYNEQFF	TGTGCCAGCTCACCACCGGGGTTCGCCTACAATGAGCAGTTCTTC
TRBV7-9	TRBJ1-5	TRBD1	once	CASSPGGDSIGNQPQHF	TGTGCCAGCAGCCCGGGCGGGGACAGTATTGGCAATCAGCCCCAGCATTTT
TRBV9	TRBJ1-1	-	-	CASGRASTEAFF	TGTGCCAGCGGCAGGGCCTCCACTGAAGCTTTCTTT
TRBV30	TRBJ2-5	-	-	CAKSGGPQETQYF	TGTGCCAAAAGCGGCGGTCCCCAAGAGACCCAGTACTTC
TRBV7-6	TRBJ1-1	TRBD1	-	CASSFGTGGMNTEAFF	TGTGCCAGCAGCTTCGGGACAGGGGGAATGAACACTGAAGCTTTCTTT
TRBV9	TRBJ2-5	TRBD2	-	CASSVESGGRETQYF	TGTGCCAGCAGCGTAGAAAGCGGGGGGCGGGAGACCCAGTACTTC
TRBV7-2	TRBJ1-1	-	-	CASSLANRGNTEAFF	TGTGCCAGCAGCTTAGCAAACAGAGGGAACACTGAAGCTTTCTTT
TRBV30	TRBJ2-2	-	-	CAWMWGPNTGELFF	TGTGCCTGGATGTGGGGGCCGAACACCGGGGAGCTGTTTTTT
TRBV7-2	TRBJ2-5	-	-	CASSVQAETQYF	TGTGCCAGCAGCGTCCAAGCAGAGACCCAGTACTTC
TRBV18	TRBJ2-7	-	-	CASSPRGDSNEQYF	TGTGCCAGCTCACCACGGGGGGATTCAAACGAGCAGTACTTC
TRBV2	TRBJ2-7	-	-	CASSTDRRLYF	TGTGCCAGCAGTACGGACAGAAGGCTTTACTTC
TRBV6-5	TRBJ2-7	TRBD1	-	CASSYAGGLLYEQYF	TGTGCCAGCAGTTACGCAGGGGGATTGTTGTACGAGCAGTACTTC
TRBV2	TRBJ2-3	-	-	CASHGVVSDTQYF	TGTGCCAGCCATGGGGTAGTATCGGATACGCAGTATTTT
TRBV27	TRBJ2-1	TRBD2	once	CASSFWREGVDEQFF	TGTGCCAGCAGTTTCTGGCGGGAGGGCGTGGATGAGCAGTTCTTC
TRBV4-2	TRBJ2-7	TRBD2	-	CASSQDGGSSYEQYF	TGTGCCAGCAGCCAAGATGGCGGGAGCTCCTACGAGCAGTACTTC
TRBV7-9	TRBJ2-3	-	-	CASCPGTFTDTQYF	TGTGCCAGCTGTCCCGGGACTTTCACAGATACGCAGTATTTT